This TCR beta chain was captured by sequencing in a study of OX40 agonist ivuxolimab in advanced cancers. Notes on the research overall: The costimulatory receptor OX40 (CD134) was targeted by ivuxolimab, a fully human IgG2 agonistic monoclonal antibody. Among the 50 to 55 dose-escalation patients, roughly 20 had hepatocellular carcinoma, roughly 15 melanoma, 9 renal cell carcinoma and 9 head and neck cancer. The dose-escalation cohort was about 87% male with a mean age of about 54 years, ranging from roughly 23 to 80. The purpose of peripheral TCRbeta sequencing was to test whether ivuxolimab changed TCR sequence diversity and led to clonal T-cell expansion. Partial responses occurred in three dose-escalation patients: two with cutaneous melanoma and one with hepatocellular carcinoma. Intravenous ivuxolimab was administered to patients every 2 weeks at six dose levels: 0.01, 0.1, 0.3, 1.5, 3 and 10 mg/kg. The paper reports the monotherapy dose-escalation portion (N of about 56 patients) of the phase I ivuxolimab trial. Prior anti-PD-1, anti-PD-L1 or anti-CTLA-4 therapy was permitted, and about two fifths of dose-escalation patients had received checkpoint inhibitors. Broader findings and caveats from the paper: The antigen specificity of the clonally expanded peripheral T cells was not determined. On average, CD8+ T cells showed more expanded clones than CD4+ T cells after ivuxolimab. Low levels of normalized T-cell clonal expansion were also seen in some patients who did not respond. Partial responders in the 0.1-3.0 mg/kg groups had among the lowest normalized peripheral clonal expansion, especially among CD8+ T cells. Clonal expansion of both CD4+ and CD8+ blood T cells was observed from baseline to week 6 at doses 0.1 to 3.0 mg/kg.

V has 3 bases trimmed and J has 5 bases trimmed; junction bases matching no gene number 8. CDR1 and CDR2 are read off the germline V gene as SGHRS and YFSETQ. There are 15 amino acids in the CDR3, from cysteine to phenylalanine inclusive. Left in the record is the CDR3 DNA by itself, 45 bases read in frame from the first base. As regards this clone: The clone's antigen remains unknown. No base qualities exist here, and no much larger clone lies one base off it.

For sequencing of the TCRbeta CDR3 region, genomic DNA was extracted from the sorted cells. The immunoSEQ Assay was used for sequencing of TCRbeta CDR3 regions. TCRdb limited this immuneACCESS table to in-frame rearrangements with V and J called. A share of clones is missing; checked studies link under half to unresolved V genes, and the rest is unexplained. Counted in this sample were roughly 50,000 clones; approximately 86% of them appeared once. Approximately 1% of the sample is held by the ten biggest clonotypes. Patients with a history of autoimmune disease or receiving systemic immunosuppression were excluded from the trial. Peripheral blood for TCR sequencing was collected from all dose cohorts at baseline, on cycle 4 day 1, and on cycle 7 day 1. Samples were obtained from an open-label, multicenter, first-in-human phase I dose-escalation trial of ivuxolimab. The trial enrolled adults with locally advanced or metastatic head and neck squamous cell, hepatocellular, melanoma or renal cell carcinoma. Before TCR sequencing, CD4+ and CD8+ T cells were separately sorted from peripheral blood.

The receptor's source is an adult with an advanced solid tumor such as melanoma, head and neck, liver or kidney cancer. The chain couples TRBV5-1 to TRBJ2-7, and 10 junction bases match TRBD1. Sequenced here: CD4+ or CD8+ T cells sorted from blood, sampled in a trial of the OX40 agonist ivuxolimab. Here is the DNA: TGCGCCAGCAGCTCGGGGGGGACAGGGGTAAACGAGCAGTACTTC. Translated, it gives CASSSGGTGVNEQYF.